Detailed here is one T cell receptor beta chain. This sample is part of a study of blood T cell repertoires in COVID-19. Profiled with immunoSEQ multiplex PCR; TCRdb holds only in-frame clones, not every one. The data contain about 270,000 clones, roughly 84% of them singletons. Germline lookup yields CDR1 MNHEY and CDR2 SVGAGI. This CDR3 has 14 residues. J was trimmed by 4 bases and V by 8 bases; bases with no gene match: 7. V usage is TRBV6-5 and J usage is TRBJ2-5, with TRBD2 identical over 10 bases. The sample consisted of peripheral blood. The receptor comes from a woman aged 18-29 years with acute or convalescent COVID-19. This CDR3 is CASGAGGPGETQYF. Written as DNA, the CDR3 is TGTGCCAGCGGAGCGGGAGGGCCGGGAGAGACCCAGTACTTC.